These 30 T cell receptor beta chains were sequenced from one sample in a study of blood T cell repertoires in COVID-19. Sequencing used immunoSEQ multiplex PCR; TCRdb keeps in-frame clones, though not all of them. Of 40,000 to 45,000 clones listed, approximately 90% are singletons. Sample: peripheral blood. The receptors were gathered from a human donor in a cohort sampled during active COVID-19.

The chain links TRBV10-3 to TRBJ1-1, with a tentative D call TRBD1 (6 bases). In germline, CDR1 is ENHRY, CDR2 SYGVKD. The CDR3 length is 14 residues. The germline V and J ends were trimmed by 5 bases and 0 bases, with 10 bases remaining between them. CDR3 loop: CAISRDTLNTEAFF. The CDR3 nucleotides read TGTGCCATCAGTAGGGACACCTTGAACACTGAAGCTTTCTTT.

V usage is TRBV24-1 and J usage is TRBJ1-1, with TRBD1 identical over 9 bases. The CDR3 length is 14 residues. J lost 5 bases, V lost 5 bases, and 5 bases had no gene match. From germline, CDR1 is KGHDR and CDR2 SFDVKD. The CDR3 reads CATSAPGQGTEAFF. The CDR3 DNA follows: TGTGCCACCAGTGCTCCGGGACAGGGTACTGAAGCTTTCTTT.

V gene TRBV7-2 combines with J gene TRBJ2-1; TRBD2 matches at 9 bases. The germline V gene encodes CDR1 SGHTA and CDR2 FQGNSA. This CDR3 has 16 residues. V was clipped by 5 bases and J by 1 base; unmatched bases: 6. The CDR3 DNA reads TGTGCCAGCAGCATCCCCAGCGGGGGGTCCTACAATGAGCAGTTCTTC. Translation: CASSIPSGGSYNEQFF.

The chain is built from TRBV12-3 or TRBV12-4 and TRBJ1-1, with D unresolved. V lost 3 bases, J lost 4 bases, and 6 bases lay in between. The CDR3 runs 12 residues. CDR3 DNA: TGTGCCAGCAGTTTTCTAGGCACTGAAGCTTTCTTT. As protein: CASSFLGTEAFF.

The chain employs TRBV30 and TRBJ1-1; TRBD1 is a possible D gene (5 bases). The CDR3 sequence is 15 residues long. Trimming took off 1 base at V and 3 bases at J, with 15 bases between the two ends. Germline-derived CDR1 and CDR2 are GTSNPN and SVGIG (reference sequence). As DNA, the CDR3 is TGTGCCTGGAGTGAGACGTGGGGGGGGGACACTGAAGCTTTCTTT. Translated: CAWSETWGGDTEAFF.

Points on this clone: An end of the junction does not agree with germline; a read error may underlie this. The chain carries TRBV6-1 and TRBJ1-3; no firm D call. Germline CDR1 and CDR2: MNHNS and SASEGT. CDR3 length equals 15 residues. The CDR3, as DNA: TGTGCCAGCACTGAACGGGGTTCTGTAAGAAACACCATATATTTT. Translation gives CASTERGSVRNTIYF.

The J gene is TRBJ1-1, the V gene TRBV5-4, with D uncertain. CDR1 and CDR2 from the germline V gene are SGHNT and YYREEE (reference sequence). V gave up 1 base and J gave up 8 bases, with 18 bases separating them. This CDR3 region has 15 residues. The CDR3 here is CASSLSGLGAAEAFF. In nucleotides, the CDR3 is TGTGCCAGCAGCTTGTCCGGACTTGGCGCAGCCGAAGCTTTCTTT. The variable domain in full, completed from reference TRBV5-4 and TRBJ1-1, reads ETGVTQSPTHLIKTRGQQVTLRCSSQSGHNTVSWYQQALGQGPQFIFQYYREEENGRGNFPPRFSGLQFPNYSSELNVNALELDDSALYLCASSLSGLGAAEAFFGQGTRLTVV.

V is TRBV30 and J is TRBJ1-1; TRBD1 aligns across 7 bases. The J segment lost 2 bases and the V segment lost 3 bases, leaving 9 bases of the junction unmatched. The CDR3 spans 15 residues. In germline, CDR1 is GTSNPN, CDR2 SVGIG (reference sequence). The CDR3 DNA reads TGTGCCTGGAGGGGACAGTCGCTTTTCAACACTGAAGCTTTCTTT. Protein: CAWRGQSLFNTEAFF.

This clone came up a few times. J is TRBJ2-1 and V is TRBV6-1; 13 positions agree with TRBD2. V dropped 1 base and J dropped 8; count of bases not matched to a gene: 5. CDR3 length: 16 amino acids. Germline loops: CDR1 MNHNS, CDR2 SASEGT. The CDR3 bases are TGTGCCAGCAGTGAAGGACTAGCGGGGGGTACTGATGAGCAGTTCTTC. As protein: CASSEGLAGGTDEQFF.

This clone occurred once. This chain joins TRBV9 and TRBJ2-5; TRBD2 matches at 10 bases. The CDR3 covers 18 residues. V was clipped by 3 bases and J by 2 bases; unmatched bases: 13. Germline values: CDR1 SGDLS, CDR2 YYNGEE. CDR3 region: CASSEVASGGGDQETQYF. CDR3 DNA: TGTGCCAGCAGCGAGGTGGCTAGCGGGGGCGGGGATCAAGAGACCCAGTACTTC.

V gene TRBV5-1 combines with J gene TRBJ2-5; 8 bases agree with TRBD2. In germline, CDR1 is SGHRS, CDR2 YFSETQ. The V segment lost 0 bases and the J segment 3 bases; nucleotides outside the gene matches: 10. This CDR3 has 17 residues. CDR3: CASSLGPTSGTKETQYF. CDR3 bases: TGCGCCAGCAGCTTGGGCCCTACTAGCGGCACCAAAGAGACCCAGTACTTC.

This clone was seen once. This chain joins TRBV14 and TRBJ2-7; D unclear. The CDR3 is made up of 14 amino acids. Trimming pared 0 bases from V and 1 base from J, leaving 7 bases between. Germline assignment: CDR1 SGHDN and CDR2 FVKESK. CDR3 loop: CASSQDLASYEQYF. The CDR3 coding sequence is TGTGCCAGCAGCCAAGATTTAGCATCCTACGAGCAGTACTTC.

This clone came up once. V and J are TRBV7-6 and TRBJ2-2; D remains unclear. Germline-derived CDR1 and CDR2 are SGHVS and FNYEAQ. The germline V and J ends were trimmed by 2 bases and 0 bases, with 4 bases remaining between them. The CDR3 is 14 residues long. The DNA for the CDR3 is TGTGCCAGCAGCTTAAGCCCGAACACCGGGGAGCTGTTTTTT. Its translation: CASSLSPNTGELFF.

The chain is built from TRBV5-1 and TRBJ1-1; D unresolved. CDR3 length: 15 residues. Trimming removed 1 base from V and 2 bases from J, with 12 bases in between. Germline assignment: CDR1 SGHRS and CDR2 YFSETQ. The CDR3: CASSLYDIVNTEAFF. For the CDR3, the DNA is TGCGCCAGCAGCTTGTATGACATCGTAAACACTGAAGCTTTCTTT. Using reference TRBV5-1 and TRBJ1-1 for the parts outside the CDR3, the full variable domain is KAGVTQTPRYLIKTRGQQVTLSCSPISGHRSVSWYQQTPGQGLQFLFEYFSETQRNKGNFPGRFSGRQFSNSRSEMNVSTLELGDSALYLCASSLYDIVNTEAFFGQGTRLTVV.

The sample holds a few counts of this clone. The rearrangement uses TRBV5-1 and TRBJ2-1; 9 bases match TRBD1. There are 15 residues in the CDR3. The J segment lost 6 bases and the V segment lost 4 bases, leaving 8 bases of the junction unmatched. In germline, CDR1 is SGHRS, CDR2 YFSETQ. Here the CDR3 reads CASSLSGQGFNEQFF. CDR3 nucleotide sequence: TGCGCCAGCAGCCTGTCGGGACAGGGTTTCAATGAGCAGTTCTTC.

The chain couples TRBV18 to TRBJ1-5; D perhaps matches TRBD1 (6 bases). Germline lookup yields CDR1 KGHSH and CDR2 LQKENI. This CDR3 comprises 14 residues. V shed 3 bases and J shed 4 bases, with 10 bases lying between them. In DNA form, the CDR3 reads TGTGCCAGCTCACCGCAGGGGTTTAATCAGCCCCAGCATTTT. Encoded protein: CASSPQGFNQPQHF.

The chain joins TRBV2 to TRBJ1-4; 7 bases agree with TRBD1. The CDR3 runs 15 residues. Unmatched junction bases numbered 10, after V lost 6 bases and J lost 6 bases. CDR1 and CDR2 from the germline V gene are SNHLY and FYNNEI. This CDR3 reads CASRAKGQSDEKLFF. CDR3 DNA: TGTGCCAGCAGAGCTAAGGGACAGTCGGATGAAAAACTGTTTTTT.

The V and J genes are TRBV12-5 and TRBJ2-3; a weak D match, TRBD2 (6 bases). Germline V CDR1 and CDR2: LGHNT, FRNRAP. The CDR3 covers 20 residues. The V gene lost 1 base and the J gene lost 2 bases, with 25 bases spanning the gap. The CDR3 reads CASGLGKGTRTITYTDTQYF. In nucleotides, the CDR3 is TGTGCTAGTGGTTTGGGAAAAGGGACTCGAACAATAACATACACAGATACGCAGTATTTT.

This chain joins TRBV5-1 and TRBJ2-3; unclear D gene. This CDR3 is 14 amino acids long. Germline loops: CDR1 SGHRS, CDR2 YFSETQ. V lost 0 bases and J 3 bases, leaving 8 bases between the germline ends. CDR3 loop: CASSLATPTDTQYF. The CDR3, as DNA: TGCGCCAGCAGCTTGGCCACACCTACAGATACGCAGTATTTT.

The J gene is TRBJ2-2, the V gene TRBV12-3 or TRBV12-4; D gene ambiguous. Trimming removed 6 bases at V and 6 bases at J, with 11 bases between. This CDR3 region has 13 residues. The CDR3, as DNA: TGTGCCAGCAGCGCTACAGCCGCCGGGGAGCTGTTTTTT. The encoded protein is CASSATAAGELFF.

V and J are TRBV5-6 and TRBJ2-7; D is perhaps TRBD2 (5 bases). Trimming stripped 4 bases from V and 11 bases from J, with 16 bases between. CDR3 length: 12 residues. Germline lookup yields CDR1 SGHDT and CDR2 YYEEEE. The CDR3 here is CASSNGPGLEYF. CDR3 DNA: TGTGCCAGCAGCAACGGCCCGGGATTAGAGTACTTC. Full variable domain (rest looked up from reference TRBV5-6 and TRBJ2-7): DAGVTQSPTHLIKTRGQQVTLRCSPKSGHDTVSWYQQALGQGPQFIFQYYEEEERQRGNFPDRFSGHQFPNYSSELNVNALLLGDSALYLCASSNGPGLEYFGPGTRLTVT.

This clone has just one count. The chain combines TRBV6-2 or TRBV6-3 with TRBJ1-2, with no clear D. Germline CDR1 reads MNHEY; CDR2 reads SVGEGT. V lost 2 bases and J 6 bases, leaving 7 bases between the germline ends. The CDR3 covers 12 residues. CDR3 bases: TGTGCCAGCAGTTACGCCGGGGATGGCTACACCTTC. Protein product: CASSYAGDGYTF.

The CDR3 coding sequence is TGTGCCAGCATGCTCTGGGCACAGGCCCGTCCGAACACTGAAGCTTTCTTT. It is translated as CASMLWAQARPNTEAFF. The chain carries TRBV7-3 and TRBJ1-1, with a tentative D call TRBD1 (5 bases). V was shortened by 7 bases and J by 1 base, with 22 bases between the two germline ends. Germline-derived CDR1 and CDR2 are SGHTA and FQGTGA. The CDR3 has 17 residues.

This clone was detected once. The J gene is TRBJ2-7, the V gene TRBV5-1; TRBD2 aligns across 12 bases. The CDR3 length is 15 residues. The V segment lost 4 bases and the J segment 3 bases; nucleotides outside the gene matches: 5. Looked up from germline, CDR1 is SGHRS and CDR2 is YFSETQ. CDR3: CASSKTSGGYYEQYF. The CDR3 nucleotides read TGCGCCAGCAGCAAGACTAGCGGGGGTTACTACGAGCAGTACTTC.

Here the CDR3 DNA reads TGTGCCAGCAGCTTAGATAGCGGGGGAGGCTATGAGCAGTTCTTC. Its protein is CASSLDSGGGYEQFF. The chain links TRBV7-6 to TRBJ2-1; 9 bases are a match to TRBD2. The V gene end was trimmed by 1 base and the J gene end by 8 bases; junction bases not matched to a gene: 6. The CDR3 has 15 amino acids. Per the germline V gene, CDR1 is SGHVS and CDR2 is FNYEAQ.

The J gene is TRBJ1-4, the V gene TRBV2; weak D call: TRBD1 (6 bases). From germline, CDR1 is SNHLY and CDR2 FYNNEI. V lost 5 bases and J lost 8, with 12 bases in between. This CDR3 has 13 amino acids. CDR3 residues: CASSWTEQEKLFF. CDR3 nucleotide sequence: TGTGCCAGCAGTTGGACAGAACAAGAAAAACTGTTTTTT.

The chain combines TRBV3-1 (or the pseudogene TRBV3-2) with TRBJ1-1, with TRBD1 matching 10 bases. The length of the CDR3 is 13 residues. J lost 9 bases, V lost 4 bases, and 5 bases had no gene match. Germline values: CDR1 LGHDT, CDR2 YNNKEL (reference sequence). CDR3 nucleotide sequence: TGTGCCAGCAGCCGGGACAGGGGAGGTAAAGCTTTCTTT. It specifies CASSRDRGGKAFF.

This chain connects TRBV5-4 to TRBJ1-1; 7 positions match TRBD1. The CDR3 contains 14 residues. Germline V gene lookup returns CDR1 SGHNT and CDR2 YYREEE (reference sequence). J was trimmed by 3 bases and V by 4 bases; bases with no gene match: 6. CDR3 residues: CASSRRGTDTEAFF. DNA of the CDR3: TGTGCCAGCAGCCGCAGGGGGACGGACACTGAAGCTTTCTTT.

The chain combines TRBV20-1 with TRBJ1-1, with no clear D. The V end lost 3 bases, the J end lost 1 base, and 6 bases lay between the germline ends. Per the germline V gene, CDR1 is DFQATT and CDR2 is SNEGSKA (reference sequence). The CDR3 spans 12 residues. The CDR3 nucleotides read TGCAGTGCTAGTAGACAGAACACTGAAGCTTTCTTT. Its translation: CSASRQNTEAFF.

The chain combines TRBV30 with TRBJ1-4, with 7 nucleotides matching TRBD1. The CDR3 is 13 residues long. V shed 0 bases and J 8 bases; nucleotides not matched to a gene: 3. Germline CDR1 GTSNPN, CDR2 SVGIG (reference sequence). CDR3 residues: CAWSVQGREKLFF. For the CDR3, the DNA is TGTGCCTGGAGTGTACAGGGGCGGGAAAAACTGTTTTTT.